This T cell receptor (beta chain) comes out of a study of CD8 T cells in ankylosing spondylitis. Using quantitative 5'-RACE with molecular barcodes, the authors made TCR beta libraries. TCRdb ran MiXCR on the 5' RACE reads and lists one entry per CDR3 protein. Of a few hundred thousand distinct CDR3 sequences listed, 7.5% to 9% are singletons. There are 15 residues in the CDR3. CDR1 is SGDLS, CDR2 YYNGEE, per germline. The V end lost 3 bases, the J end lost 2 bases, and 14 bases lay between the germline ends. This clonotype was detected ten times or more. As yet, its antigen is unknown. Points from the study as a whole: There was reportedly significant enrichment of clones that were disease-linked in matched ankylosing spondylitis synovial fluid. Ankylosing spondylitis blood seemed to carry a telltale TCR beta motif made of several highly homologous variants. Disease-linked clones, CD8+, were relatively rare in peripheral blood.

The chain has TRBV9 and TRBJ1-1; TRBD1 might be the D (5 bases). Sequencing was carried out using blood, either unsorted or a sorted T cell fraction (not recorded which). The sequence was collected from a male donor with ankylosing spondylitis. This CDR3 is CASSERGDGNTEAFF. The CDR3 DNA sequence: TGTGCCAGCAGCGAGAGAGGGGACGGTAACACTGAAGCTTTCTTT.